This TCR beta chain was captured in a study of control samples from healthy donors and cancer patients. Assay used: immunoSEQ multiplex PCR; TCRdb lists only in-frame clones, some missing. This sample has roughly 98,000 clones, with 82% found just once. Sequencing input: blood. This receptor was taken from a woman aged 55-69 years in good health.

This CDR3 is CASSLIRQETQYF. The CDR3 DNA reads as TGCGCCAGCAGCTTGATCAGACAAGAGACCCAGTACTTC. The chain couples TRBV5-1 to TRBJ2-5, with unresolved D. The germline CDR1 and CDR2 sequences are SGHRS and YFSETQ. The length of the CDR3 is 13 residues. V was clipped by 1 base and J by 2 bases, with 6 bases between them.